This T cell receptor (beta chain) is from a study of T cells in Graves' hyperthyroidism and ophthalmopathy. Overall study context: Prior to any treatment, at the point of initial diagnosis, peripheral blood was collected.

This CDR3 has 16 residues. Trimming cost V 5 bases and J 4 bases, with 17 bases left between them. Amplified TCR beta CDR3 regions came from RNA transcripts. TCR CDR3 regions were first amplified by RT-PCR with HTBI primers. Using its own MiXCR run on the multiplex PCR reads, TCRdb lists one record per CDR3 protein. The table has roughly 600,000 distinct CDR3 sequences, about 15% seen once. This clonotype was recorded at least ten times. Its antigen is unidentified. Diagnoses were made from clinical symptoms, serum measures (thyroxine and TRAb), thyroid ultrasound and orbital computed tomography. Findings and limits, study-wide: Separation of ophthalmopathy from stable hyperthyroidism was achieved by a 13 V-J model.

The chain recombines TRBV12-3 or TRBV12-4 with TRBJ2-2; tentatively, D is TRBD1 or TRBD2 (8 bases each). Sequencing was done on a sample of blood. The source is a woman aged 50 to 60 with Graves' ophthalmopathy. The CDR3 spells CASSPTGAGGTGELFF. The CDR3, as DNA: TGTGCCAGCAGTCCGACAGGGGCGGGGGGCACCGGGGAGCTGTTTTTT.